These 10 T cell receptor beta chains came from one sample sequenced in a study of T cells after somatic rescue of genetic block (TCRdb year 2020). The protocol used for the library was the immunoSEQ multiplex PCR assay. TCRdb holds this immuneACCESS table with in-frame rearrangements only. Some clones are missing; in checked studies, unresolved V genes explain under half, and the rest has no known cause. The sample table shows 100,000 to 120,000 clones, and 90% to 95% are seen once. 1.4% to 1.5% of the sample goes to the ten largest clones. The sequenced sample was peripheral blood mononuclear cells (PBMCs). All receptors derive from a woman aged 18 to 35.

Only a few counts were recorded for this clone. The rearrangement uses TRBV19 and TRBJ1-5; TRBD1 matches 7 bases. J lost 4 bases, V lost 9 bases, and 6 bases had no gene match. CDR1 and CDR2 from the germline V gene are LNHDA and SQIVND (reference sequence). The CDR3 is made up of 13 amino acids. This CDR3 reads CASRGLENQPQHF. The CDR3 DNA reads as TGTGCCAGCAGGGGGTTAGAGAATCAGCCCCAGCATTTT.

There are a few counts of this clone. The chain joins TRBV6-1 to TRBJ1-6; D remains unclear. V lost 7 bases, J lost 0 bases, and 7 bases lay in between. The CDR3 has 14 residues. Germline V lookup: CDR1 MNHNS, CDR2 SASEGT. The CDR3 DNA sequence: TGTGCCAGCACTCAGAGCTCCTATAATTCACCCCTCCACTTT. This gives the protein CASTQSSYNSPLHF.

This chain uses TRBV5-1 with TRBJ2-3, with TRBD2 matching 9 bases. The trim removed 2 bases at V and 4 bases at J, leaving 5 bases unmatched. This CDR3 spans 15 amino acids. In germline, CDR1 is SGHRS, CDR2 YFSETQ. The CDR3 coding sequence is TGCGCCAGCAGCTTCGGGCGGGGGGGCCCAGATACGCAGTATTTT. Encoded protein: CASSFGRGGPDTQYF.

The rearrangement joins TRBV28 to TRBJ2-3; 11 bases align to TRBD1. The CDR3 consists of 15 residues. J was trimmed by 4 bases and V by 6 bases; bases with no gene match: 6. The germline gives CDR1 MDHEN, CDR2 SYDVKM. CDR3 DNA: TGTGCCAGCAGATCGGGACAGGGGGTATCAGATACGCAGTATTTT. This gives the protein CASRSGQGVSDTQYF.

The J gene is TRBJ2-5, the V gene TRBV5-1, with TRBD2 as a possible D gene (6 bases). Germline values: CDR1 SGHRS, CDR2 YFSETQ. The V gene lost 2 bases and the J gene lost 5 bases, with 13 bases spanning the gap. This CDR3 has 14 amino acids. The CDR3 nucleotides read TGCGCCAGCAGCTTCACTGGCGGGGCGGAGACCCAGTACTTC. It yields the protein CASSFTGGAETQYF.

The J gene is TRBJ2-3, the V gene TRBV19; D gene unclear. This CDR3 is 11 amino acids long. V lost 7 bases and J lost 0, with 2 bases in between. Germline V gene data show CDR1 as LNHDA and CDR2 as SQIVND (reference sequence). CDR3 DNA: TGTGCCAGTACTAGCACAGATACGCAGTATTTT. This encodes CASTSTDTQYF. Variable domain in full (rest from reference TRBV19 and TRBJ2-3): DGGITQSPKYLFRKEGQNVTLSCEQNLNHDAMYWYRQDPGQGLRLIYYSQIVNDFQKGDIAEGYSVSREKKESFPLTVTSAQKNPTAFYLCASTSTDTQYFGPGTRLTVL.

V is TRBV15 and J is TRBJ1-3; D is possibly TRBD1 (6 bases). Per the germline V gene, CDR1 is LNHNV and CDR2 is YYDKDF (reference sequence). Trimming took 3 bases from V and 4 from J, leaving 10 bases between them. CDR3 size: 14 residues. CDR3 protein: CATSSDRLGNTIYF. Here the CDR3 DNA reads TGTGCCACCAGCAGTGACAGGCTCGGAAACACCATATATTTT.

V usage is TRBV9 and J usage is TRBJ1-2, with TRBD1 matching over 8 bases. Germline assignment: CDR1 SGDLS and CDR2 YYNGEE. The CDR3 covers 15 residues. V was clipped by 3 bases and J by 4 bases; unmatched bases: 8. For the CDR3, the DNA is TGTGCCAGCAGCGACGGACAGGGCGTTGTCTATGGCTACACCTTC. It codes for CASSDGQGVVYGYTF.

The rearrangement uses TRBV13 and TRBJ1-1, with TRBD1 matching 9 bases. CDR1 is PRHDT, CDR2 FYEKMQ, per germline (reference sequence). The V and J ends lost 8 bases and 1 base, in that order; junction bases with no gene match: 5. The CDR3 is made up of 14 amino acids. For the CDR3, the DNA is TGTGCCAGCCGTACAGGGGGCGCGAACACTGAAGCTTTCTTT. Translation: CASRTGGANTEAFF.

This clone was recorded once. The chain uses TRBV6-1 and TRBJ2-2; 9 bases align to TRBD1. Germline trimming cut 6 bases from V and 6 bases from J; bases unmatched to any gene: 8. Looked up from germline, CDR1 is MNHNS and CDR2 is SASEGT. This CDR3 is built from 15 residues. The chain's CDR3 is CASRPGTGLAGELFF. DNA of the CDR3: TGTGCCAGCAGACCCGGGACAGGGCTTGCCGGGGAGCTGTTTTTT.